Below, 19 T cell receptor beta chains from the same sample are listed, as sequenced in a study of vaccination and CD4 T cells after COVID-19. No antigen has been assigned to these receptors. Once obtained from cultured CD4+ T cells, the DNA was sequenced using the Oncomine TCR Beta short-read assay. TCRdb called the PCR reads again in MiXCR, with one record for every CDR3 protein. The table shows 4,800 or so distinct CDR3 sequences, with around four fifths occurring only once. Stated treatment: approximately nine-day PBMC culture with coronavirus spike peptide pools or control peptides (ViraFEST assay). Input material: CD4+ T cells from blood, cultured in vitro. These receptors all stem from a human donor who had recovered from COVID-19.

V gene TRBV6-5 combines with J gene TRBJ1-2, with a weak D call TRBD1 (5 bases). The V gene lost 0 bases and the J gene lost 4 bases, with 9 bases spanning the gap. The CDR3 consists of 14 residues. Germline loops: CDR1 MNHEY, CDR2 SVGAGI. CDR3 sequence (DNA): TGTGCCAGCAGTTACTCTGGGACGAGCTATGGCTACACCTTC. Amino acids: CASSYSGTSYGYTF.

This clonotype is medium-sized in the sample. V and J are TRBV18 and TRBJ2-2, with D possibly matching TRBD1 (6 bases). Between the trimmed V and J ends, which lost 6 bases and 8 bases, there was a span of 22 bases. The germline gives CDR1 KGHSH, CDR2 LQKENI. The CDR3 consists of 16 residues. The CDR3 DNA is TGTGCCAGCTCGCGACAGGACCACTTGGTTTTAGGGGAGCTGTTTTTT. The encoded protein is CASSRQDHLVLGELFF.

This sequence joins TRBV19 and TRBJ1-2; D is unresolved. Trimming took 3 bases from V and 0 from J, leaving 8 bases between them. From germline, CDR1 is LNHDA and CDR2 SQIVND (reference sequence). This CDR3 is built from 14 residues. CDR3 bases: TGTGCCAGTAGTATCACACAGTCTAACTATGGCTACACCTTC. Translation gives CASSITQSNYGYTF.

The J gene is TRBJ1-1, the V gene TRBV30; D is possibly TRBD1 (6 bases). Germline assignment: CDR1 GTSNPN and CDR2 SVGIG (reference sequence). V lost 3 bases and J lost 5, with 16 bases in between. The CDR3 totals 14 residues. The CDR3 protein is CAWSRRARGTEAFF. CDR3 nucleotide sequence: TGTGCCTGGAGCCGCAGGGCTAGGGGGACTGAAGCTTTCTTT.

The chain has TRBV20-1 and TRBJ1-5; TRBD1 matches 7 bases. V shed 0 bases and J 2 bases; nucleotides not matched to a gene: 4. There are 15 residues in the CDR3. Germline CDR1 is DFQATT and CDR2 is SNEGSKA (reference sequence). In DNA form, the CDR3 reads TGCAGTGCTAGAGATGCGGGGACAGGCAATCAGCCCCAGCATTTT. Translating gives CSARDAGTGNQPQHF.

The chain is built from TRBV7-2 and TRBJ1-1, with D perhaps matching TRBD1 (5 bases). Trimming shortened V by 1 base and J by 9 bases, and 12 bases separated the two germline ends. The V gene's germline CDR1 is SGHTA and CDR2 FQGNSA. The CDR3 is 13 residues long. As DNA, the CDR3 is TGTGCCAGCAGCTTAGAGTGGCGGGGGAAAGCTTTCTTT. Translating gives CASSLEWRGKAFF.

This sequence joins TRBV19 and TRBJ1-6; 9 positions agree with TRBD1. The CDR3 is made up of 15 amino acids. Looked up from germline, CDR1 is LNHDA and CDR2 is SQIVND (reference sequence). Trimming cost V 8 bases and J 0 bases; bases outside gene matches: 2. CDR3 sequence reads: CASGTGSSYNSPLHF. As DNA, the CDR3 is TGTGCCAGTGGGACAGGGAGCTCCTATAATTCACCCCTCCACTTT. Combining the CDR3 with reference TRBV19 and TRBJ1-6 gives the whole variable domain DGGITQSPKYLFRKEGQNVTLSCEQNLNHDAMYWYRQDPGQGLRLIYYSQIVNDFQKGDIAEGYSVSREKKESFPLTVTSAQKNPTAFYLCASGTGSSYNSPLHFGNGTRLTVT.

In its sample, this clonotype ranks as large (0.1 to 1%). The rearrangement uses TRBV10-3 and TRBJ1-2; D not certain. From germline, CDR1 is ENHRY and CDR2 SYGVKD. This CDR3 spans 13 amino acids. Trimming removed 4 bases at V and 3 bases at J, with 9 bases between. CDR3 region: CAISVGSDYGYTF. The CDR3 DNA reads TGTGCCATCAGTGTGGGGTCAGACTATGGCTACACCTTC.

By proportion, this clonotype is medium-sized. The CDR3 coding sequence is TGTGCCAGCAGTTATCGACAGGGGGCGAGGGGGCTGTTTTTT. This translates into CASSYRQGARGLFF. The chain couples TRBV6-5 to TRBJ1-4, with 10 bases identical to TRBD1. Germline V gene lookup returns CDR1 MNHEY and CDR2 SVGAGI. V shed 3 bases, J shed 14 bases, and the junction held 9 bases outside the gene matches. The CDR3 is 14 amino acids.

The rearrangement uses TRBV11-1 and TRBJ1-2; tentative D call: TRBD1 (6 bases). The germline CDR1 and CDR2 sequences are SGHAT and FQDESV (reference sequence). Between the trimmed V and J ends, which lost 4 bases and 3 bases, there was a span of 12 bases. CDR3 length: 14 residues. This chain's CDR3 is CASSSGTSYYGYTF. The DNA for the CDR3 is TGTGCCAGCAGCTCTGGGACATCGTACTATGGCTACACCTTC.

The chain combines TRBV6-2 or TRBV6-3 with TRBJ2-7, with a tentative D call TRBD2 (5 bases). V was trimmed by 2 bases and J by 4 bases, leaving 15 bases between them. The CDR3 totals 15 residues. CDR1 MNHEY and CDR2 SVGEGT come from the germline V gene. The CDR3 sequence: CASSYGAPVAYEQYF. The CDR3, as DNA: TGTGCCAGCAGTTACGGAGCGCCCGTAGCGTACGAGCAGTACTTC.

The chain is built from TRBV19 and TRBJ1-2; TRBD1 might be the D (5 bases). CDR1 is LNHDA and CDR2 is SQIVND in the germline V gene (reference sequence). This CDR3 comprises 15 residues. The germline V and J ends were trimmed by 3 bases and 5 bases, with 16 bases remaining between them. CDR3 protein: CASSMKKDRGYGYTF. In DNA, the CDR3 is TGTGCCAGTAGTATGAAGAAAGATCGGGGGTATGGCTACACCTTC.

This clonotype was recorded once. J is TRBJ2-2 and V is TRBV20-1; 7 bases are a match to TRBD1. Germline V lookup: CDR1 DFQATT, CDR2 SNEGSKA (reference sequence). V dropped 0 bases and J dropped 6; count of bases not matched to a gene: 7. This CDR3 has 15 amino acids. The CDR3 is CSAREAKGASGELFF. CDR3 coding DNA: TGCAGTGCTAGAGAAGCCAAGGGGGCGTCCGGGGAGCTGTTTTTT.

The chain links TRBV7-2 to TRBJ2-2, with a weak D call TRBD2 (6 bases). Germline CDR1 SGHTA, CDR2 FQGNSA. The CDR3 spans 16 residues. Trimming took off 5 bases at V and 0 bases at J, with 13 bases between the two ends. The CDR3 coding sequence is TGTGCCAGCAGCCGTTGGGGCGGGGCGAACACCGGGGAGCTGTTTTTT. This gives the protein CASSRWGGANTGELFF.

The V and J genes are TRBV25-1 and TRBJ1-5; D is unclear. CDR1 and CDR2 from the germline V gene are MGHDK and SYGVNS. The CDR3 contains 16 residues. The V end was cut by 6 bases, the J end by 3 bases, with 18 bases between. CDR3 protein: CASRGKRRSNNQPQHF. The DNA of the CDR3 is TGTGCCAGCAGAGGGAAACGGCGGAGCAACAATCAGCCCCAGCATTTT.

This clonotype showed up just a few times. This chain uses TRBV6-1 with TRBJ1-2; D may be TRBD1 (5 bases). The CDR3 sequence is 15 residues long. Germline V lookup: CDR1 MNHNS, CDR2 SASEGT. The V and J ends lost 6 bases and 0 bases respectively, with 14 bases between them. CDR3 sequence: CASSPGGTTNYGYTF. CDR3 DNA sequence: TGTGCCAGCAGCCCCGGGGGGACTACTAACTATGGCTACACCTTC.

This chain joins TRBV25-1 and TRBJ2-7, with 8 bases identical to TRBD1. Germline V gene sequence: CDR1 MGHDK, CDR2 SYGVNS. CDR3 size: 15 residues. Germline trimming cut 4 bases from V and 2 bases from J; bases unmatched to any gene: 7. In DNA form, the CDR3 reads TGTGCCAGCAGTGGATGGACAGGGATCCCCTACGAGCAGTACTTC. This codes for CASSGWTGIPYEQYF.

This chain uses TRBV19 with TRBJ1-5; no clear D gene. V was pared by 10 bases and J by 2 bases, with 9 bases between. This CDR3 spans 12 amino acids. CDR1 is LNHDA and CDR2 is SQIVND in the germline V gene (reference sequence). CDR3 nucleotides: TGTGCCACTACCCGGGGCAATCAGCCCCAGCATTTT. This sequence encodes CATTRGNQPQHF.

The chain couples TRBV5-5 to TRBJ2-7; 10 bases fit TRBD1. Unmatched junction bases numbered 6, after V lost 1 base and J lost 5 bases. The germline CDR1 and CDR2 sequences are SGHKS and YYEKEE (reference sequence). The CDR3 runs 15 residues. CDR3 residues: CASSLWDRGRNEQYF. CDR3 nucleotide sequence: TGTGCCAGCAGCTTGTGGGACAGGGGAAGGAACGAGCAGTACTTC.